Detailed here is one T cell receptor beta chain. The antigen remains undetermined. The data were taken from a study of neoadjuvant anti-PD-1 for oral cavity cancer. Sequencing used immunoSEQ multiplex PCR; TCRdb keeps in-frame clones, though not all of them. The table records 55,000 to 80,000 clones, 86% of them present only once. CDR1 and CDR2 (germline): SGHDN, FVKESK. V was shortened by 2 bases and J by 2 bases, with 19 bases between the two germline ends. The CDR3 extends over 18 amino acids. Time point of the sample: after neoadjuvant nivolumab, at surgical resection. Patients had newly diagnosed, untreated stage II-IVA oral cavity squamous cell carcinoma. Overall study findings and caveats: Higher pretreatment blood Treg/Th17 ratios correlated with higher pretreatment blood and lower post-treatment tumor TCRbeta clonality. With a few patients per group, TCR findings need larger cohorts.

The rearrangement uses TRBV14 and TRBJ1-3, with D maybe TRBD1 (6 bases). This clonotype was sampled from a person between 35 and 79 years old with oral cavity squamous cell carcinoma. The input for sequencing was PBMCs, taken after nivolumab (anti-PD-1) treatment. The CDR3 nucleotides are TGTGCCAGCAGCCAATCACTCGGACTGGACAGAGCTGGAAACACCATATATTTT. Translation gives CASSQSLGLDRAGNTIYF.